This T cell receptor (beta chain) was sequenced for a study of CD8 T cells in Susac syndrome. Random hexamers served to reverse transcribe roughly 0.5 to 1 ug RNA. Across 54 Vbeta and 13 Jbeta, immunoSEQ multiplex PCR amplified TCR beta CDR3. TCRdb reprocessed the immunoSEQ multiplex PCR reads via MiXCR and lists one record per CDR3 protein. The sample has about 300,000 distinct CDR3 sequences; 89% are singletons. CD8+ and CD4+ blood T cells underwent TCR beta sequencing. The patients serving as multiple sclerosis controls were treatment-naive. They had stable or active relapsing-remitting disease and fulfilled revised McDonald criteria. TEMRA cells were FACS-enriched and CD8+ and CD4+ T cells negatively isolated. V was cut by 5 bases and J by 1 base, with 9 bases left in between. CDR3 length equals 14 residues.

The gene calls are TRBV12-3 or TRBV12-4 and TRBJ2-1; D not certain. The TCR sequence derives from a human donor with multiple sclerosis. Sequencing was performed on CD8+ T cells from PBMCs. The CDR3 loop is CASSPPESYNEQFF. CDR3 coding DNA: TGTGCCAGCAGTCCCCCGGAATCCTACAATGAGCAGTTCTTC.